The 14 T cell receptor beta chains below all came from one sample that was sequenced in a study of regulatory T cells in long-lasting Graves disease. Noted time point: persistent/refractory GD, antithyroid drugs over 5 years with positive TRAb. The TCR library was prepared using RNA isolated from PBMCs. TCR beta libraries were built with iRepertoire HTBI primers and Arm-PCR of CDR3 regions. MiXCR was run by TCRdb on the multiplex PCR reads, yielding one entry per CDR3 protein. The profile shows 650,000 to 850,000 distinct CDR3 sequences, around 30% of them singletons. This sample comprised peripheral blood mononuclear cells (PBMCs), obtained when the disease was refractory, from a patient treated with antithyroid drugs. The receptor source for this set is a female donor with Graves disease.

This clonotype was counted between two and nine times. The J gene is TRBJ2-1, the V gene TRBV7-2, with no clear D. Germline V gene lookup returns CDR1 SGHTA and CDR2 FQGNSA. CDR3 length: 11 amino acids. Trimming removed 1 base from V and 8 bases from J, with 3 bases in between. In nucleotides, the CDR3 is TGTGCCAGCAGCTTAGAAGATGAGCAGTTCTTC. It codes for CASSLEDEQFF.

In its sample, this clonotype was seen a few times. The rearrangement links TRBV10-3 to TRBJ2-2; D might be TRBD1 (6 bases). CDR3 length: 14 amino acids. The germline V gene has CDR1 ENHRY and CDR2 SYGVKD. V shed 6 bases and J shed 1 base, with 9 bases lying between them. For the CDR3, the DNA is TGTGCCATCAGCAGAGGGGGGAACACCGGGGAGCTGTTTTTT. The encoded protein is CAISRGGNTGELFF.

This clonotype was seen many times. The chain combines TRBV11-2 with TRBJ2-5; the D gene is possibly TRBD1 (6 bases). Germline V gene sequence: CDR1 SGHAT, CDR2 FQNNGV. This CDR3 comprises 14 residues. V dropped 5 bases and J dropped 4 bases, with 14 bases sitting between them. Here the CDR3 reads CASSPPRGRETQYF. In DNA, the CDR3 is TGTGCCAGCAGCCCTCCCAGGGGTCGAGAGACCCAGTACTTC.

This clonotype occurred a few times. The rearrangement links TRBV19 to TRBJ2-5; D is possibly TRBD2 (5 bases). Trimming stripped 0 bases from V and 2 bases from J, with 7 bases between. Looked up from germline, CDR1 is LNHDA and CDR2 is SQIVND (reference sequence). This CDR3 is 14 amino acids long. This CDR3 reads CASSIEGLQETQYF. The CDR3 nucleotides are TGTGCCAGTAGTATAGAAGGACTTCAAGAGACCCAGTACTTC.

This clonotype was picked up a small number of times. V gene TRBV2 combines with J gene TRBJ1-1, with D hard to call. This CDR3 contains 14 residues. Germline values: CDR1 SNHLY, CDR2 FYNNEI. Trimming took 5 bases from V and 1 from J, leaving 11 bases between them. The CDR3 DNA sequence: TGTGCCAGCAGTAGTAGGATTCCGAACACTGAAGCTTTCTTT. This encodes CASSSRIPNTEAFF.

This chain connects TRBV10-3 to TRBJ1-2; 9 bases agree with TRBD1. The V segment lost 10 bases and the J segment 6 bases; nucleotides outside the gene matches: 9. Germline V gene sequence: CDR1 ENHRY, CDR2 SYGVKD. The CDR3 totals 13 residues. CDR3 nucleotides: TGTGCCACCCAATCCGGGACAGGGAATGGCTACACCTTC. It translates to CATQSGTGNGYTF.

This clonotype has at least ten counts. In DNA form, the CDR3 reads TGTGCCAGCAGTACGGGGGGGCTGTATGGCTACACCTTC. This gives the protein CASSTGGLYGYTF. V gene TRBV6-1 combines with J gene TRBJ1-2, with TRBD1 as a possible D gene (6 bases). Between the trimmed V and J ends, which lost 5 bases and 5 bases, there was a span of 12 bases. This CDR3 contains 13 residues. Germline-derived CDR1 and CDR2 are MNHNS and SASEGT.

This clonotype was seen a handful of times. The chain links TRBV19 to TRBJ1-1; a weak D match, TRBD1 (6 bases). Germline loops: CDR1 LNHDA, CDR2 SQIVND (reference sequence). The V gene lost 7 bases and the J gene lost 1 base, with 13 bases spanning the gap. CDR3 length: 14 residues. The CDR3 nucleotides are TGTGCCAGTACCCGCGGGACACAGAACACTGAAGCTTTCTTT. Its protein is CASTRGTQNTEAFF. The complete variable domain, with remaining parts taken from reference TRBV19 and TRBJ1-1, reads DGGITQSPKYLFRKEGQNVTLSCEQNLNHDAMYWYRQDPGQGLRLIYYSQIVNDFQKGDIAEGYSVSREKKESFPLTVTSAQKNPTAFYLCASTRGTQNTEAFFGQGTRLTVV.

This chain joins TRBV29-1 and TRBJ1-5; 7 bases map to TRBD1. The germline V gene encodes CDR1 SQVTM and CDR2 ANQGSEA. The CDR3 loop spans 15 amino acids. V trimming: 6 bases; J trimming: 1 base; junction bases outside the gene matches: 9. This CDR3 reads CSVRQGKGSNQPQHF. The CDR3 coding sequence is TGCAGCGTACGACAGGGCAAAGGGAGCAATCAGCCCCAGCATTTT.

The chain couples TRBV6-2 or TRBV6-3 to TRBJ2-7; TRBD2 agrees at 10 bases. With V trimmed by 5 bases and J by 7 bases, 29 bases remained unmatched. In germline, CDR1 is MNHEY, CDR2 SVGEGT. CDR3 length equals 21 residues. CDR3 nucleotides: TGTGCCAGCAGTCCTCGCCCTCTTCTAGCGGGAGCTTCCTACCTACGAATTGAGCAGTACTTC. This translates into CASSPRPLLAGASYLRIEQYF.

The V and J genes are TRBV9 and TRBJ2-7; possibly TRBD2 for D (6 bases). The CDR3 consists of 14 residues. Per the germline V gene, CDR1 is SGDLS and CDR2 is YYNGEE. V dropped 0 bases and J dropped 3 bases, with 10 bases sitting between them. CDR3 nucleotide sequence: TGTGCCAGCAGCGTAGCGGGGGACTTCTACGAGCAGTACTTC. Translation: CASSVAGDFYEQYF.

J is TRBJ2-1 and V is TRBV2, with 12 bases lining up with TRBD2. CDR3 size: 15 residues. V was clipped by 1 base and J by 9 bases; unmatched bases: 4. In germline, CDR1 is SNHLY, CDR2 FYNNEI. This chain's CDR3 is CASSEGLAGDPEQFF. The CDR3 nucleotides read TGTGCCAGCAGTGAAGGACTAGCGGGGGACCCTGAGCAGTTCTTC.

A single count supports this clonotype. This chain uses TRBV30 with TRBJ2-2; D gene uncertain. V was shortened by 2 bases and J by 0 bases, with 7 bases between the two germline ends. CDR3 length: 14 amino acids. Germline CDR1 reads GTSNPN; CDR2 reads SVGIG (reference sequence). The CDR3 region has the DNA TGTGCCTGGAGTCGCGGAGCGAACACCGGGGAGCTGTTTTTT. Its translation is CAWSRGANTGELFF.

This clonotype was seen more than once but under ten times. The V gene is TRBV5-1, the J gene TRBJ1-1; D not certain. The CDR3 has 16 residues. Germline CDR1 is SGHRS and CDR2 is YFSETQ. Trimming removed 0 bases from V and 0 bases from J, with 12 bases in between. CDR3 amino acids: CASSLVQITMNTEAFF. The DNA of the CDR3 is TGCGCCAGCAGCTTGGTTCAAATAACCATGAACACTGAAGCTTTCTTT.